This entry lists 19 T cell receptor beta chains sequenced from one sample in a study of cytomegalovirus exposure and HLA in healthy donors. The PCR ran on 60 Vbeta and 13 Jbeta primers. Assay: immunoSEQ multiplex PCR; the TCRdb copy retains only in-frame clones and omits some. The sample lists about 79,000 clones, 67% occurring once. Sequenced sample: PBMCs. These TCRs come from a woman aged 50 to 65 in good health and CMV-seropositive.

This sequence joins TRBV27 and TRBJ2-2, with 12 bases identical to TRBD2. The CDR3 extends over 15 amino acids. Germline CDR1 MNHEY, CDR2 SMNVEV (reference sequence). J gave up 4 bases and V 3 bases, and 0 bases lay outside the gene matches. This CDR3 is CASSLGLAGTGELFF. CDR3 coding DNA: TGTGCCAGCAGTTTGGGACTAGCGGGCACCGGGGAGCTGTTTTTT.

This clone has more than one count but fewer than ten. The CDR3 region is CASSIQLASNEQFF. The DNA of the CDR3 is TGTGCCAGTAGTATCCAACTAGCGAGCAATGAGCAGTTCTTC. The J gene is TRBJ2-1, the V gene TRBV19, with 7 bases fitting TRBD2. Germline CDR1 and CDR2: LNHDA and SQIVND (reference sequence). This CDR3 is built from 14 residues. J gave up 6 bases and V 3 bases, and 5 bases lay outside the gene matches.

This clone was counted a few times. The chain joins TRBV5-4 to TRBJ1-2; TRBD1 matches at 7 bases. In germline, CDR1 is SGHNT, CDR2 YYREEE (reference sequence). CDR3 length equals 17 residues. V dropped 5 bases and J dropped 8; count of bases not matched to a gene: 21. The CDR3 DNA follows: TGTGCCAGCAGAACCCTCGGGCAAGGGGGCTTACGGAACGGCTACACCTTC. Translated, it gives CASRTLGQGGLRNGYTF.

This chain uses TRBV4-1 with TRBJ1-4; a weak D match, TRBD1 (5 bases). V was clipped by 0 bases and J by 11 bases, with 13 bases between them. CDR1 and CDR2 from the germline V gene are MGHRA and YSYEKL. CDR3 length: 14 amino acids. CDR3 sequence reads: CASSQEDTLSKLFF. As DNA, the CDR3 is TGCGCCAGCAGCCAAGAGGACACATTAAGTAAACTGTTTTTT.

The V and J genes are TRBV28 and TRBJ1-1; no reliable D call. The germline gives CDR1 MDHEN, CDR2 SYDVKM. V was clipped by 6 bases and J by 7 bases, with 12 bases between them. The CDR3 has 12 residues. CDR3 in amino acids: CASSMRAGEAFF. The DNA of the CDR3 is TGTGCCAGCAGCATGAGGGCAGGTGAAGCTTTCTTT.

The rearrangement uses TRBV7-6 and TRBJ2-3, with 7 bases matching TRBD1. The CDR3 sequence is 13 residues long. Germline V gives CDR1 SGHVS, CDR2 FNYEAQ. The V and J ends lost 5 bases and 5 bases, in that order; junction bases with no gene match: 4. The CDR3 sequence is CASSGTGEDTQYF. CDR3 DNA: TGTGCCAGCAGCGGAACAGGGGAAGATACGCAGTATTTT.

This chain uses TRBV7-2 with TRBJ2-7; 7 bases map to TRBD1. J was trimmed by 0 bases and V by 5 bases; bases with no gene match: 4. Germline-derived CDR1 and CDR2 are SGHTA and FQGNSA. This CDR3 region has 14 residues. The CDR3, as DNA: TGTGCCAGCAGCCGATGGACAGGCTCCTACGAGCAGTACGTC. Translation gives CASSRWTGSYEQYV.

V usage is TRBV29-1 and J usage is TRBJ2-7, with 10 bases fitting TRBD1. Trimming removed 2 bases from V and 3 bases from J; junction bases left unmatched: 4. The CDR3 spans 14 residues. Germline CDR1 SQVTM, CDR2 ANQGSEA. The CDR3 DNA reads TGCAGCGTTGAAACCCGGGACAGGGGCTACGAGCAGTACTTC. Translating gives CSVETRDRGYEQYF.

In its sample, this clone was seen a few times. This chain connects TRBV2 to TRBJ1-2; D remains unclear. The CDR3 contains 14 residues. Trimming stripped 0 bases from V and 7 bases from J, with 12 bases between. Germline values: CDR1 SNHLY, CDR2 FYNNEI. DNA for the CDR3: TGTGCCAGCAGTGAAGCGCTTCGAGGGTTTGGCTACACCTTC. Its translation is CASSEALRGFGYTF.

This rearrangement joins TRBV19 to TRBJ1-1; 9 bases line up with TRBD1. Germline V CDR1 and CDR2: LNHDA, SQIVND (reference sequence). With 4 bases clipped from V and 4 bases from J, the junction kept 4 bases outside the gene matches. This CDR3 is 14 amino acids long. The CDR3 loop reads CASSTQGAATEAFF. CDR3 coding DNA: TGTGCCAGTAGTACACAGGGGGCGGCCACTGAAGCTTTCTTT.

The chain links TRBV1 to TRBJ2-6; the D call of TRBD1 is as the table states it, not checked on the DNA. TRBV1 represents a pseudogene. This CDR3 region has 16 residues. Here the CDR3 reads CTSSGQGISGANVLTF. CDR3 bases: TGCACCAGCAGCGGACAGGGGATTTCTGGGGCCAACGTCCTGACTTTC.

V is TRBV19 and J is TRBJ1-1, with a tentative D call TRBD1 (5 bases). The V gene lost 0 bases and the J gene lost 7 bases, with 9 bases spanning the gap. The length of the CDR3 is 13 residues. CDR1 LNHDA and CDR2 SQIVND come from the germline V gene (reference sequence). CDR3 region: CASSIDGRGEAFF. The CDR3 coding sequence is TGTGCCAGTAGTATAGACGGTAGGGGTGAAGCTTTCTTT.

V is TRBV7-6 and J is TRBJ1-2; 7 bases are a match to TRBD1. The germline gives CDR1 SGHVS, CDR2 FNYEAQ. This CDR3 spans 15 amino acids. J gave up 0 bases and V 5 bases, and 6 bases lay outside the gene matches. CDR3 sequence reads: CASSPGTEPNYGYTF. The CDR3 DNA reads as TGTGCCAGCAGCCCGGGGACAGAACCTAACTATGGCTACACCTTC.

V and J are TRBV15 and TRBJ1-6; perhaps TRBD1 as D (5 bases). This CDR3 spans 15 amino acids. V lost 3 bases, J lost 10 bases, and 16 bases lay in between. From germline, CDR1 is LNHNV and CDR2 YYDKDF (reference sequence). The CDR3 coding sequence is TGTGCCACCAGCAGGGGCAGGGAGGCTCGATCACCCCTCCACTTT. It codes for CATSRGREARSPLHF.

This clone was observed a handful of times. The rearrangement links TRBV5-4 to TRBJ1-4, with a possible D match to TRBD1 (5 bases). The germline CDR1 and CDR2 sequences are SGHNT and YYREEE (reference sequence). Trimming cost V 3 bases and J 8 bases, with 20 bases left between them. The CDR3 sequence is 16 residues long. CDR3 coding DNA: TGTGCCAGCAGCTCGAGTATCGGGGGGGGAAACGAAAAACTGTTTTTT. Protein: CASSSSIGGGNEKLFF.

This clone was found a few times. The gene calls are TRBV7-6 and TRBJ1-4; no clear D gene. Trimming left V 1 base short and J 8 bases short, with 11 bases between. The CDR3 covers 14 residues. CDR1 SGHVS and CDR2 FNYEAQ come from the germline V gene. The CDR3 DNA reads TGTGCCAGCAGCTTAGAGGTCGGGAGCGAAAAACTGTTTTTT. This sequence encodes CASSLEVGSEKLFF.

This clone is a singleton in its sample. The rearrangement links TRBV6-5 to TRBJ2-7, with TRBD1 matching 7 bases. The germline gives CDR1 MNHEY, CDR2 SVGAGI. The CDR3 runs to 14 residues. V gave up 0 bases and J gave up 9 bases; unmatched junction bases: 8. DNA for the CDR3: TGTGCCAGCAGTTACTCAGAGACAGGGTTTGGGCAGTACTTC. It translates to CASSYSETGFGQYF.

This clone was seen a handful of times. The chain couples TRBV2 to TRBJ2-5; D is perhaps TRBD2 (5 bases). The germline CDR1 and CDR2 sequences are SNHLY and FYNNEI. The germline V and J ends were trimmed by 6 bases and 5 bases, with 7 bases remaining between them. CDR3 length equals 11 residues. The CDR3 region has the DNA TGTGCCAGCAGCGAGCGGGAGACCCAGTACTTC. This codes for CASSERETQYF. Supplemented by reference TRBV2 and TRBJ2-5, the full variable domain reads EPEVTQTPSHQVTQMGQEVILRCVPISNHLYFYWYRQILGQKVEFLVSFYNNEISEKSEIFDDQFSVERPDGSNFTLKIRSTKLEDSAMYFCASSERETQYFGPGTRLLVL.

This chain links TRBV7-8 with TRBJ1-2; D is unclear. Trimming removed 1 base at V and 7 bases at J, with 10 bases between. Germline V lookup: CDR1 SGHVS, CDR2 FQNEAQ. The CDR3 totals 13 residues. CDR3 in amino acids: CASSLETRRGYTF. CDR3 in DNA: TGTGCCAGCAGCTTAGAGACAAGGCGTGGCTACACCTTC.